These 31 T cell receptor beta chains originate from one sample sequenced in a study of blood T cell repertoires in COVID-19. This table comes from immunoSEQ multiplex PCR, and its TCRdb copy is limited to in-frame clones, with some not included. The table has roughly 150,000 clones, around 83% seen once. The sample consisted of peripheral blood. Receptor source: a woman between 70 and 85 years old who had recovered from COVID-19.

This clone has only one observation. This chain joins TRBV10-3 and TRBJ1-3, with 10 bases identical to TRBD1. V shed 5 bases, J shed 1 base, and the junction held 2 bases outside the gene matches. The length of the CDR3 is 15 residues. From germline, CDR1 is ENHRY and CDR2 SYGVKD. The CDR3 DNA is TGTGCCATCAGTCGGGACAGGGGTTCTGGAAACACCATATATTTT. Protein product: CAISRDRGSGNTIYF.

V gene TRBV7-9 combines with J gene TRBJ1-4; D gene uncertain. V was shortened by 5 bases and J by 4 bases, with 20 bases between the two germline ends. The CDR3 sequence is 17 residues long. Germline V gene sequence: CDR1 SEHNR, CDR2 FQNEAQ (reference sequence). DNA for the CDR3: TGTGCCAGCAGCCGTCACGGGCAGCCCGCGGGTAATGAAAAACTGTTTTTT. Its protein is CASSRHGQPAGNEKLFF.

This sequence joins TRBV3-1 (or the pseudogene TRBV3-2) and TRBJ1-2; 7 bases are a match to TRBD1. CDR1 LGHDT and CDR2 YNNKEL come from the germline V gene (reference sequence). The CDR3 is 15 amino acids. The ends lost 5 bases at V and 8 bases at J; junction bases unmatched: 14. This chain's CDR3 is CASSSAGTAGGGYTF. In DNA, the CDR3 is TGTGCCAGCAGCTCCGCCGGGACAGCAGGGGGGGGCTACACCTTC.

V usage is TRBV5-4 and J usage is TRBJ2-5; 8 positions agree with TRBD2. The germline V gene has CDR1 SGHNT and CDR2 YYREEE (reference sequence). After removal of 4 bases from V and 3 bases from J, the junction contained 8 bases not matched to a gene. The CDR3 has 15 residues. The CDR3 loop reads CASSEALAGKETQYF. The CDR3, as DNA: TGTGCCAGCAGCGAGGCTCTAGCGGGTAAAGAGACCCAGTACTTC.

The V call is TRBV19, the J call TRBJ1-3; TRBD1 is a possible D gene (5 bases). Germline V gene data show CDR1 as LNHDA and CDR2 as SQIVND (reference sequence). This CDR3 region has 14 residues. Trimming shortened V by 5 bases and J by 2 bases, and 10 bases separated the two germline ends. The chain's CDR3 is CASSPPGTGNTIYF. The CDR3 nucleotides are TGTGCCAGTAGTCCCCCAGGGACTGGAAACACCATATATTTT.

The gene calls are TRBV7-8 and TRBJ2-7, with 8 positions matching TRBD2. The CDR3 has 13 residues. Trimming took 1 base from V and 7 from J; bases not matched to a gene: 3. CDR1 and CDR2 (germline): SGHVS, FQNEAQ. The DNA of the CDR3 is TGTGCCAGCAGCTTAGGCCTAGCGGGTGAGCAGTACTTC. Translated: CASSLGLAGEQYF. The full variable domain, in which reference TRBV7-8 and TRBJ2-7 provide the parts outside the CDR3, is GAGVSQSPRYKVAKRGQDVALRCDPISGHVSLFWYQQALGQGPEFLTYFQNEAQLDKSGLPSDRFFAERPEGSVSTLKIQRTQQEDSAVYLCASSLGLAGEQYFGPGTRLTVT.

The chain couples TRBV5-8 to TRBJ2-3, with 7 bases identical to TRBD1. This CDR3 region has 15 residues. CDR1 is SGHTS and CDR2 is YDEGEE in the germline V gene. The V segment lost 4 bases and the J segment 0 bases; nucleotides outside the gene matches: 5. As DNA, the CDR3 is TGTGCCAGCAGCGCAGGACAGGTCAGCACAGATACGCAGTATTTT. Translation gives CASSAGQVSTDTQYF.

Only a few counts were recorded for this clone. V is TRBV12-1 and J is TRBJ2-1; the table assigns TRBD2, which was not confirmed against the DNA. TRBV12-1 is reported as a pseudogene. The CDR3 totals 16 residues. As DNA, the CDR3 is TGTGCCAGCAGCCTCCCCGGAGTAGCTTTCTACAATGAGCAGTTCTTC. Its protein product is CASSLPGVAFYNEQFF.

This clone was observed a handful of times. V is TRBV7-2 and J is TRBJ2-3; 10 bases map to TRBD2. V trimming: 3 bases; J trimming: 4 bases; junction bases outside the gene matches: 4. Germline CDR1 and CDR2: SGHTA and FQGNSA. The CDR3 runs 15 residues. The CDR3 region is CASSFASGSSDTQYF. The DNA of the CDR3 is TGTGCCAGCAGCTTCGCTAGCGGGAGTTCAGATACGCAGTATTTT.

This chain links TRBV27 with TRBJ1-6, with 9 bases aligning to TRBD1. Germline loops: CDR1 MNHEY, CDR2 SMNVEV (reference sequence). There are 18 residues in the CDR3. V gave up 6 bases and J gave up 2 bases; unmatched junction bases: 11. For the CDR3, the DNA is TGTGCCAGCAGGACCTCCGGGACAGGGCGGACCTATAATTCACCCCTCCACTTT. Protein: CASRTSGTGRTYNSPLHF.

This chain connects TRBV4-2 to TRBJ2-2; D perhaps matches TRBD1 (6 bases). V was shortened by 4 bases and J by 1 base, with 16 bases between the two germline ends. Germline loops: CDR1 LGHNA, CDR2 YNFKEQ. The CDR3 is made up of 17 amino acids. CDR3 residues: CASSPPGTHLNTGELFF. As DNA, the CDR3 is TGTGCCAGCAGCCCCCCCGGGACACACCTGAACACCGGGGAGCTGTTTTTT.

This clone was detected ten times or more. J is TRBJ2-2 and V is TRBV11-3, with TRBD1 matching 8 bases. Germline values: CDR1 SGHNT, CDR2 YENEEA. The trim removed 6 bases at V and 7 bases at J, leaving 7 bases unmatched. This CDR3 has 14 residues. The CDR3 nucleotides read TGTGCCAGCAGTCCAGGACAGGGAATCGGGGAGCTGTTTTTT. Translating it yields CASSPGQGIGELFF.

This clone was seen once. This sequence joins TRBV28 and TRBJ2-2, with TRBD2 matching over 11 bases. The germline V gene has CDR1 MDHEN and CDR2 SYDVKM. This CDR3 is built from 16 residues. The junction had 2 bases not matched to a gene; V was cut back by 1 base and J by 4 bases. The CDR3 region is CASSLSLAGGTGELFF. The CDR3 DNA reads as TGTGCCAGCAGTTTATCCCTAGCGGGAGGCACCGGGGAGCTGTTTTTT.

The J gene is TRBJ2-1, the V gene TRBV9; 8 bases are a match to TRBD1. With V trimmed by 0 bases and J by 8 bases, 7 bases remained unmatched. From germline, CDR1 is SGDLS and CDR2 YYNGEE. CDR3 size: 15 residues. CDR3 region: CASSVVGQGRDEQFF. CDR3 nucleotides: TGTGCCAGCAGCGTAGTCGGACAGGGTCGGGATGAGCAGTTCTTC.

The gene calls are TRBV12-3 or TRBV12-4 and TRBJ1-1; TRBD1 is a possible D gene (6 bases). V was pared by 5 bases and J by 5 bases, with 9 bases between. CDR3 length equals 12 residues. The CDR3 DNA reads TGTGCCAGCAGTAACAGGGTTACTGAAGCTTTCTTT. This codes for CASSNRVTEAFF.

This clone was picked up one time. The sample holds other DNA sequences that translate to the same CDR3. The chain combines TRBV18 with TRBJ2-3; TRBD1 is a possible D gene (5 bases). CDR3 length equals 14 residues. Between the trimmed V and J ends, which lost 2 bases and 1 base, there was a span of 7 bases. The germline CDR1 and CDR2 sequences are KGHSH and LQKENI. This chain's CDR3 is CASSPGAGTDTQYF. The CDR3 DNA sequence: TGTGCCAGCTCACCAGGGGCGGGCACAGATACGCAGTATTTT.

CDR3: CASSQARDNNYGYTF. CDR3 in DNA: TGTGCCAGCAGCCAAGCCAGGGATAATAACTATGGCTACACCTTC. The chain combines TRBV4-2 with TRBJ1-2; possibly TRBD1 for D (5 bases). V lost 1 base to trimming and J lost 1 base, with 10 bases between them. The CDR3 loop spans 15 amino acids. Per the germline V gene, CDR1 is LGHNA and CDR2 is YNFKEQ.

The chain couples TRBV11-3 to TRBJ1-6; D gene uncertain. V was pared by 3 bases and J by 6 bases, with 6 bases between. CDR3 length equals 13 residues. CDR1 SGHNT and CDR2 YENEEA come from the germline V gene. CDR3 DNA: TGTGCCAGCAGCTTTACACCTAATTCACCCCTCCACTTT. Translated: CASSFTPNSPLHF.

The chain is built from TRBV30 and TRBJ1-2; the match to TRBD1 covers 8 bases. This CDR3 has 13 residues. In germline, CDR1 is GTSNPN, CDR2 SVGIG (reference sequence). J gave up 7 bases and V 5 bases, and 9 bases lay outside the gene matches. CDR3 DNA sequence: TGTGCCTGGGCCTTAGGACAGGGCAGTGGCTACACCTTC. Protein product: CAWALGQGSGYTF.

CDR3 sequence reads: CARSPLGAGGENVGAFF. CDR3 DNA: TGTGCCAGAAGCCCGTTGGGTGCGGGGGGCGAGAATGTTGGAGCTTTCTTT. V usage is TRBV2 and J usage is TRBJ1-1, with D tentatively TRBD1 (6 bases). The CDR3 consists of 17 residues. Germline V gives CDR1 SNHLY, CDR2 FYNNEI. V lost 9 bases and J 10 bases, leaving 33 bases between the germline ends.

This clone was detected only once. The rearrangement uses TRBV3-1 (or the pseudogene TRBV3-2) and TRBJ2-1, with 7 bases that match TRBD2. Germline-derived CDR1 and CDR2 are LGHDT and YNNKEL (reference sequence). The V gene end was trimmed by 4 bases and the J gene end by 0 bases; junction bases not matched to a gene: 3. This CDR3 comprises 15 residues. Here the CDR3 DNA reads TGTGCCAGCAGCCGCGGGAGTAGCTCCTACAATGAGCAGTTCTTC. Residues: CASSRGSSSYNEQFF.

This clone has only one observation. The J gene is TRBJ1-5, the V gene TRBV7-9, with TRBD1 as a possible D gene (5 bases). V was cut by 5 bases and J by 1 base, with 15 bases left in between. The V gene's germline CDR1 is SEHNR and CDR2 FQNEAQ (reference sequence). This CDR3 spans 16 amino acids. CDR3 in amino acids: CASSPGEGESNQPQHF. The CDR3 nucleotides are TGTGCCAGCAGCCCGGGGGAGGGTGAGAGCAATCAGCCCCAGCATTTT.

The V and J genes are TRBV30 and TRBJ1-2, with a weak D call TRBD1 (5 bases). Trimming took 0 bases from V and 4 from J, leaving 6 bases between them. The CDR3 totals 12 residues. From germline, CDR1 is GTSNPN and CDR2 SVGIG (reference sequence). Written as DNA, the CDR3 is TGTGCCTGGAGTGTCGGGGGCTATGGCTACACCTTC. Residues: CAWSVGGYGYTF.

The chain recombines TRBV6-2 or TRBV6-3 with TRBJ1-2, with TRBD1 identical over 10 bases. CDR1 is MNHEY and CDR2 is SVGEGT in the germline V gene. Losses at the gene ends were 1 base for V and 1 base for J; bases not matched to a gene: 6. The CDR3 contains 17 residues. The CDR3 bases are TGTGCCAGCAGTTACTTTGGGACAGGGGCCATTAACTATGGCTACACCTTC. It is translated as CASSYFGTGAINYGYTF.

This chain joins TRBV14 and TRBJ2-2, with 10 bases fitting TRBD2. CDR1 and CDR2 (germline): SGHDN, FVKESK. The CDR3 covers 20 residues. After removal of 2 bases from V and 4 bases from J, the junction contained 16 bases not matched to a gene. The CDR3 is CASSQLSGRAVGSSTGELFF. DNA for the CDR3: TGTGCCAGCAGCCAACTGAGCGGGAGGGCCGTTGGATCGAGCACCGGGGAGCTGTTTTTT.

The V and J genes are TRBV9 and TRBJ2-7; tentatively, D is TRBD1 (5 bases). The V end was cut by 1 base, the J end by 5 bases, with 13 bases between. The CDR3 totals 14 residues. Looked up from germline, CDR1 is SGDLS and CDR2 is YYNGEE. CDR3 DNA: TGTGCCAGCAGCGTAAACTCAGGGTACCACGAGCAGTACTTC. This encodes CASSVNSGYHEQYF. The full variable domain, completed using reference TRBV9 and TRBJ2-7, is DSGVTQTPKHLITATGQRVTLRCSPRSGDLSVYWYQQSLDQGLQFLIQYYNGEERAKGNILERFSAQQFPDLHSELNLSSLELGDSALYFCASSVNSGYHEQYFGPGTRLTVT.

As DNA, the CDR3 is TGTGCCATCAGTGGTCGACTAGCGGCCTCCTACAATGAGCAGTTCTTC. This codes for CAISGRLAASYNEQFF. The chain recombines TRBV10-3 with TRBJ2-1, with 9 bases fitting TRBD2. Germline lookup yields CDR1 ENHRY and CDR2 SYGVKD. V shed 4 bases and J 0 bases; nucleotides not matched to a gene: 4. There are 16 residues in the CDR3.

The J gene is TRBJ1-6, the V gene TRBV19; D unresolved. The CDR3 extends over 15 amino acids. V dropped 10 bases and J dropped 0 bases, with 13 bases sitting between them. The germline V gene has CDR1 LNHDA and CDR2 SQIVND (reference sequence). The CDR3: CATSTRSSYNSPLHF. Written as DNA, the CDR3 is TGTGCCACCTCGACTCGGAGCTCCTATAATTCACCCCTCCACTTT.

This clone was picked up a small number of times. The chain joins TRBV5-1 to TRBJ1-4, with D uncertain. The CDR3 totals 15 residues. The V end lost 0 bases, the J end lost 7 bases, and 13 bases lay between the germline ends. Looked up from germline, CDR1 is SGHRS and CDR2 is YFSETQ. The CDR3 is CASSLVTAQAEKLFF. The CDR3 bases are TGCGCCAGCAGCTTGGTCACCGCGCAGGCTGAAAAACTGTTTTTT.

This clone was counted a single time. This sequence joins TRBV7-3 and TRBJ2-5; 7 positions agree with TRBD1. Germline trimming cut 5 bases from V and 5 bases from J; bases unmatched to any gene: 14. This CDR3 region has 16 residues. Looked up from germline, CDR1 is SGHTA and CDR2 is FQGTGA. This CDR3 is CASSAQGTKMGETQYF. The CDR3 DNA reads as TGTGCCAGCAGCGCACAGGGGACCAAAATGGGGGAGACCCAGTACTTC.

The chain has TRBV12-3 or TRBV12-4 and TRBJ2-5; the match to TRBD2 covers 10 bases. The J segment lost 5 bases and the V segment lost 5 bases, leaving 2 bases of the junction unmatched. The CDR3 covers 13 residues. CDR3 loop: CASSASGGETQYF. The CDR3, as DNA: TGTGCCAGCAGTGCTAGCGGGGGCGAGACCCAGTACTTC.